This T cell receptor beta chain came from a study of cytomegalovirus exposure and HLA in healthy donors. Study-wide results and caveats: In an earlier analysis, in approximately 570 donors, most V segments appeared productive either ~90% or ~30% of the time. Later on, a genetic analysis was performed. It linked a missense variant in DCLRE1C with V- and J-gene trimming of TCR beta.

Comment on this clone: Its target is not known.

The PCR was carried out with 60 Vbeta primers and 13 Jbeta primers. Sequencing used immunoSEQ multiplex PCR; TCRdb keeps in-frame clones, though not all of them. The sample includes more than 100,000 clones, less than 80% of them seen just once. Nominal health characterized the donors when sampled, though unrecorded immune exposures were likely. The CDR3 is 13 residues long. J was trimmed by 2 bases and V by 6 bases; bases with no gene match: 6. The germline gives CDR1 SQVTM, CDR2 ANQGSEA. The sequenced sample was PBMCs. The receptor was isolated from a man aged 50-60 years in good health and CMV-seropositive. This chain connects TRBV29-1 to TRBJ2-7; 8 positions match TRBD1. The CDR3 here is CSVGQGLPYEQYF. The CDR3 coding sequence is TGCAGCGTAGGACAGGGCCTACCCTACGAGCAGTACTTC.